This is a list of T cell receptor beta chains from one sample in a study of blood T cells in healthy people across ages. TCRdb re-derived calls from the 5' RACE reads in MiXCR, one entry per CDR3 protein. The data hold roughly 680,000 distinct CDR3 sequences, with 45% to 50% observed a single time. The sequencing input was blood. Receptors were obtained from a woman between 55 and 75 years old in good health. Each CDR3 is given with its conserved first and last residue. A D gene is named only where the DNA matches it firmly. A row's size may be missing; if present it is once, few, many or a size class.

J	V	D	size	DNA	CDR3
TRBJ1-2	TRBV7-2	-	-	TGTGCCAGCAGAAACCCAGGGACCTATGGTTACACCTTC	CASRNPGTYGYTF
TRBJ2-4	TRBV4-1	-	-	TGCGCCAGCAGCCAAGGAGGGGAAAACATTCAGTACTTC	CASSQGGENIQYF
TRBJ2-6	TRBV30	-	-	TGTGCCTCTCAGCGGGGGGCCAACGTCCTGACTTTC	CASQRGANVLTF
TRBJ2-7	TRBV9	TRBD2	once	TGTGCCAGCAGCGTAGAGCCTAGCGGGAGGCGCGAGCAGTACTTC	CASSVEPSGRREQYF
TRBJ2-3	TRBV3-1	-	once	TGTGCCAGCAAGAGAACAGATACGCAGTATTTT	CASKRTDTQYF
TRBJ1-1	TRBV5-1	-	few	TGCGCCAGCAGCTTGACTGCGGACACTGAAGCTTTCTTT	CASSLTADTEAFF
TRBJ2-3	TRBV6-4	TRBD2	-	TGTGCCAGCAGACGAGCGGGAGGCACAGATACGCAGTATTTT	CASRRAGGTDTQYF
TRBJ2-1	TRBV4-1	-	-	TGCGCCAGCAGCCAAGGGCAAGGCCCCCTAGGGAACAATAAGCAGTTCTTC	CASSQGQGPLGNNKQFF
TRBJ2-4	TRBV4-1	-	-	TGCGCCAGCAGCCAGGATAAAAACATTCAGTACTTC	CASSQDKNIQYF
TRBJ2-1	TRBV6-5	-	few	TGTGCCAGCAGTTGGGGCCGCTCACGTACCTCTTACAATGAGCAGTTCTTC	CASSWGRSRTSYNEQFF
TRBJ1-2	TRBV27	-	-	TGTGCCAGCGTTCCCCTCGGAGCAGGAGGGAACTATGGCTACACCTTC	CASVPLGAGGNYGYTF
TRBJ2-1	TRBV6-2/TRBV6-3	-	-	TGTGCCAGCAGTCCGGATGGCGGATCAGGGGCGCAGACCCAGTTCTTC	CASSPDGGSGAQTQFF
TRBJ2-7	TRBV28	-	once	TGTGCCAGCAGTTTCTGGAGGTCCTACGAGCAGTACTTC	CASSFWRSYEQYF
TRBJ2-5	TRBV5-6	-	-	TGTGCCAGCAGCGCCCGGACAGCTCGCTACGCTAGAGAGACCCAGTACTTC	CASSARTARYARETQYF
TRBJ2-3	TRBV28	-	few	TGTGCCAGCAGTTTATCAGCGCTCACAGATACGCAGTATTTT	CASSLSALTDTQYF
TRBJ2-1	TRBV11-2	-	once	TGTGCCAGCAGCGAACTAGCCCGAGGGGGCTACAATGAGCAGTTCTTC	CASSELARGGYNEQFF
TRBJ2-7	TRBV20-1	TRBD2	-	TGCAGTGCTAGTGAGACTAGCGGGAGAATTCCCGAGCAGTACTTC	CSASETSGRIPEQYF
TRBJ1-2	TRBV3-1	TRBD1	-	TGTGCCAGCCGCACTTCGACCCGGGACAGGGGTGGCTACACCTTC	CASRTSTRDRGGYTF
TRBJ2-7	TRBV29-1	TRBD2	-	TGCAGCTTACGTTGGATGGTTGAGGGAGGGTCCTACGAGCAGTACTTC	CSLRWMVEGGSYEQYF
TRBJ2-7	TRBV21-1	-	few	TGTGCCAGCAGCAAAGATATCCTAGCGGAGAGCTCCTACGAGCAGTACTTC	CASSKDILAESSYEQYF
TRBJ2-7	TRBV11-1	TRBD2	-	TGTGCCAGCAGCTTACGGGAGGCGGGGAATGAGCAGTACTTC	CASSLREAGNEQYF
TRBJ2-7	TRBV2	TRBD2	-	TGTGCCAGCAGCAAAGTAGCGGGAGATTACGAGCAGTACTTC	CASSKVAGDYEQYF
TRBJ2-1	TRBV6-1	-	-	TGTGCCAGCAGAGCGGGACAGTACAATGAGCAGTTCTTC	CASRAGQYNEQFF
TRBJ1-1	TRBV4-3	-	few	TGCGCCAGCAGCCAACTCCTTGGGGGAAACACTGAAGCTTTCTTT	CASSQLLGGNTEAFF
TRBJ2-7	TRBV7-9	-	once	TGTGCCAGCAGCCTTAGCCACCTTTCCTACAATGAGCAGTACTTC	CASSLSHLSYNEQYF
TRBJ2-5	TRBV28	TRBD2	-	TGTGCCAGCAGAACCCCGGGACTAGCGGGGGCAGAGACCCAGTACTTC	CASRTPGLAGAETQYF
TRBJ2-5	TRBV20-1	-	many	TGCAGTGCTAGAGTAGGACAGCCCCAAGAGACCCAGTACTTC	CSARVGQPQETQYF
TRBJ1-1	TRBV10-3	-	once	TGTGCCATCAGTGAGCTCGGACAGATGAACACTGAAGCTTTCTTT	CAISELGQMNTEAFF
TRBJ2-1	TRBV3-1	TRBD2	-	TGTGCCAGCAGCCAAGAACGGGCTGGCGGGAGGGCGAATGAGCAGTTCTTC	CASSQERAGGRANEQFF
TRBJ2-1	TRBV6-1	TRBD2	-	TGTGCCAGCAGTGAAGCTCAGCGGGAGTGGTACAATGAGCAGTTCTTC	CASSEAQREWYNEQFF
TRBJ1-1	TRBV7-9	-	-	TGTGCCAGCAGCCTCCCGCCCGGGAGGATGAACACTGAAGCTTTCTTT	CASSLPPGRMNTEAFF
TRBJ2-6	TRBV7-2	-	-	TGTGCCAGCAGCTTAGTACAACGGACAGCTGGGGCCAACGTCCTGACTTTC	CASSLVQRTAGANVLTF
TRBJ2-7	TRBV4-3	TRBD2	-	TGCGCCAGCAGCCAAGATCCGGGGGAGGGGCTCTCCTACGAGCAGTACTTC	CASSQDPGEGLSYEQYF
TRBJ2-3	TRBV11-2	TRBD2	once	TGTGCCAGCAGTCGGGAGGGCCGGTCGACAGATACGCAGTATTTT	CASSREGRSTDTQYF
TRBJ2-7	TRBV20-1	TRBD2	-	TGCAGTGCCGACGGGACTAGCGGGTTCCACTCCTACGAGCAGTACTTC	CSADGTSGFHSYEQYF
TRBJ2-1	TRBV2	-	-	TGTGCCAGCAGCGACCTCTACAATGAGCAGTTCTTC	CASSDLYNEQFF
TRBJ2-7	TRBV6-1	-	-	TGTGCCAGCAGTGAATGGGCCTTTATATTTAGCTCCTACGAGCAGTACTTC	CASSEWAFIFSSYEQYF
TRBJ1-2	TRBV6-5	TRBD1	few	TGTGCCAGCAGAAAAGACAGGGAGTATGGCTACACCTTC	CASRKDREYGYTF
TRBJ1-2	TRBV20-1	TRBD1	once	TGCAGTGCTCCCGACAGGGTCGGCTACACCTTC	CSAPDRVGYTF
TRBJ2-1	TRBV10-3	-	-	TGTGCCATCAGAAGGGGGAGTGATTTCGATGAGCAGTTCTTC	CAIRRGSDFDEQFF
TRBJ2-3	TRBV20-1	-	-	TGCAGTGCTAGAAGGGGGGCTGGGGCAGATACGCAGTATTTT	CSARRGAGADTQYF